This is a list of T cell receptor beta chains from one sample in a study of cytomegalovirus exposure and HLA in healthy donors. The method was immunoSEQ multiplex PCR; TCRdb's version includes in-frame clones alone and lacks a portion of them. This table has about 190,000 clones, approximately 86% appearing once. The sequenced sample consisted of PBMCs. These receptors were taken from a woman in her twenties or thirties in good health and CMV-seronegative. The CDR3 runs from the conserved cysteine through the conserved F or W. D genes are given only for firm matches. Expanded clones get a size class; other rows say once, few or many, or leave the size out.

CASSETVTDTQYF	TGTGCCAGCAGCGAGACTGTTACAGATACGCAGTATTTT	once	TRBV5-4	NA	TRBJ2-3
CASSLISAGNEQFF	TGTGCCAGCAGCTTAATTTCGGCAGGAAATGAGCAGTTCTTC	NA	TRBV7-3	NA	TRBJ2-1
CASSLAGAITEAFF	TGTGCCAGCAGCTTAGCTGGGGCCATCACTGAAGCTTTCTTT	NA	TRBV7-2	NA	TRBJ1-1
CASSPRDREFLQRGGLSPIEQFF	TGTGCCAGCAGCCCCAGGGACAGGGAATTTCTTCAGCGGGGGGGCCTCAGTCCCATTGAGCAGTTCTTC	NA	TRBV12-1	NA	TRBJ2-1
CASSLRLAGVSDTQYF	TGTGCCAGCAGCCTTCGACTAGCGGGAGTTTCAGATACGCAGTATTTT	once	TRBV7-2	TRBD2	TRBJ2-3
CASSVWGLGSATEAFF	TGTGCCAGCAGTGTATGGGGTCTCGGGAGTGCCACTGAAGCTTTCTTT	NA	TRBV27	NA	TRBJ1-1
CASSGTKRGLTYNEQFF	TGTGCCAGCAGCGGGACGAAGCGGGGGCTAACCTACAATGAGCAGTTCTTC	NA	TRBV5-6	TRBD2	TRBJ2-1
CASSPLTSGQNTQYF	TGTGCCAGCAGTCCATTGACTAGCGGGCAAAATACGCAGTATTTT	NA	TRBV28	TRBD2	TRBJ2-3
CASSQEWASLAVSYNEQFF	TGCGCCAGCAGCCAAGAGTGGGCTTCTCTCGCTGTCTCCTACAATGAGCAGTTCTTC	NA	TRBV4-1	NA	TRBJ2-1
CASSQASHGTCEQFF	TGTGCCAGCAGCCAAGCTAGCCACGGTACTTGTGAGCAGTTCTTC	NA	TRBV4-2	NA	TRBJ2-1
CASNVPGGSDNEQFF	TGCGCCAGCAACGTACCCGGCGGGAGTGATAATGAGCAGTTCTTC	NA	TRBV5-1	TRBD2	TRBJ2-1
CSVRDRGSGTEAFF	TGCAGCGTCCGGGACAGGGGATCCGGCACTGAAGCTTTCTTT	NA	TRBV29-1	TRBD1	TRBJ1-1
CASSFFSGSNSVGELFF	TGCGCCAGCAGTTTCTTTAGCGGGAGTAATAGCGTCGGGGAGCTGTTTTTT	NA	TRBV5-1	TRBD2	TRBJ2-2
CASSSKQGPNTKQYF	TGTGCCAGCAGTTCGAAACAGGGGCCCAATACGAAGCAGTACTTC	few	TRBV11-3	TRBD1	TRBJ2-7
CASSYSGRGRSEKLFF	TGTGCCAGCAGTTACTCGGGCCGGGGGAGAAGTGAAAAACTGTTTTTT	NA	TRBV6-5	NA	TRBJ1-4
CASSTRGSSTDTQYF	TGTGCCAGTAGTACCCGAGGCAGTAGCACAGATACGCAGTATTTT	NA	TRBV19	NA	TRBJ2-3
CAWSDRQGAGELFF	TGTGCCTGGAGTGATCGACAGGGCGCCGGGGAGCTGTTTTTT	once	TRBV30	TRBD1	TRBJ2-2
CASSPPRDRRYEQYF	TGTGCCAGCAGCCCCCCCCGGGACAGGAGGTACGAGCAGTACTTC	once	TRBV28	TRBD1	TRBJ2-7
CASSIMVLQAQPQHF	TGTGCCAGTAGTATAATGGTCTTACAGGCTCAGCCCCAGCATTTT	NA	TRBV19	NA	TRBJ1-5
CASSRDRTKAFF	TGTGCCAGCAGTCGGGACAGGACAAAAGCTTTCTTT	NA	TRBV28	TRBD1	TRBJ1-1
CASNRDRGYEQYF	TGCGCCAGCAACCGGGACAGGGGCTACGAGCAGTACTTC	NA	TRBV10-1	TRBD1	TRBJ2-7
CASSRGTGDYGYTF	TGTGCCAGTAGTAGGGGGACAGGGGACTATGGCTACACCTTC	NA	TRBV19	TRBD1	TRBJ1-2
CASSLDVTGTYEQYF	TGTGCCAGCAGCTTGGATGTGACGGGGACCTACGAGCAGTACTTC	NA	TRBV5-4	NA	TRBJ2-7
CASSITGGNGYTF	TGTGCCAGTAGTATAACGGGAGGGAACGGCTACACCTTC	NA	TRBV19	NA	TRBJ1-2
CASSWAAGAVDEQFF	TGTGCCAGCAGCTGGGCGGCGGGAGCGGTAGATGAGCAGTTCTTC	few	TRBV11-3	TRBD2	TRBJ2-1
CASSPGQGSNQPQHF	TGCGCCAGCAGCCCGGGACAGGGGAGCAATCAGCCCCAGCATTTT	NA	TRBV5-1	TRBD1	TRBJ1-5
CAWSVLLRGTNTGELFF	TGTGCCTGGAGTGTACTGCTCAGGGGGACAAACACCGGGGAGCTGTTTTTT	NA	TRBV30	TRBD1	TRBJ2-2
CASVKGGRPYNEQFF	TGTGCCAGCGTCAAGGGAGGCCGGCCCTACAATGAGCAGTTCTTC	NA	TRBV28	NA	TRBJ2-1
CASSLYTSGSQETQYF	TGCGCCAGCAGCTTATACACTAGCGGGAGTCAGGAGACCCAGTACTTC	NA	TRBV5-1	TRBD2	TRBJ2-5
CASSFRAVQHF	TGTGCCAGCAGTTTCAGGGCGGTCCAGCATTTT	NA	TRBV28	NA	TRBJ1-5
CSVVQAGGTDTQYF	TGCAGCGTTGTTCAGGCGGGAGGCACAGATACGCAGTATTTT	NA	TRBV29-1	TRBD2	TRBJ2-3
CASSPYRSTNEKLFF	TGTGCCAGCAGCCCGTACCGGTCTACTAATGAAAAACTGTTTTTT	NA	TRBV7-8	NA	TRBJ1-4
CASSVSAESGNTIYF	TGTGCCAGCAGCGTGAGCGCGGAATCTGGAAACACCATATATTTT	NA	TRBV9	NA	TRBJ1-3
CASSGQQGDTQYF	TGTGCCAGTAGTGGGCAACAAGGTGATACGCAGTATTTT	NA	TRBV19	NA	TRBJ2-3